This is a list of T cell receptor beta chains from one sample in a study of OX40 agonist ivuxolimab in advanced cancers. TCRdb keeps only in-frame clones here, not all; method: immunoSEQ multiplex PCR. The sample has approximately 47,000 clones, around nine tenths seen once. Sequencing was performed on CD4+ or CD8+ T cells sorted from blood, taken in a trial of the OX40 agonist ivuxolimab. The receptor set was obtained from an adult with an advanced solid tumor such as melanoma, head and neck, liver or kidney cancer. CDR3s include the opening cysteine and the closing phenylalanine or tryptophan. Each record gives: J gene, V gene, D gene, clone size, CDR3 protein, CDR3 DNA. D genes are given only for firm matches. A clone size is listed for some rows: how often the clone was seen (once, few, many), or a class if it is expanded.

TRBJ2-1 | TRBV7-9 | . | . | CASSLPWRGGNEQFF | TGTGCCAGCAGCTTACCCTGGCGGGGAGGCAATGAGCAGTTCTTC
TRBJ2-5 | TRBV7-3 | . | . | CASSASREGTQYF | TGTGCCAGCAGCGCCTCTAGGGAAGGGACCCAGTACTTC
TRBJ2-5 | TRBV7-2 | TRBD1 | . | CASSVGTGTGRPRGTQYF | TGTGCCAGCAGCGTTGGGACGGGGACAGGGAGACCCAGGGGGACCCAGTACTTC
TRBJ1-2 | TRBV27 | . | . | CASSPRTENYGYTF | TGTGCCAGCAGTCCCCGGACGGAAAACTATGGCTACACCTTC
TRBJ1-1 | TRBV9 | . | . | CASRPGPFWNTEAFF | TGTGCCAGCAGACCTGGACCGTTCTGGAACACTGAAGCTTTCTTT
TRBJ2-1 | TRBV20-1 | TRBD1 | . | CSAGQNNEQFF | TGCAGTGCGGGACAGAACAATGAGCAGTTCTTC
TRBJ2-1 | TRBV5-4 | TRBD2 | few | CASSTGGLAVYNEQFF | TGTGCCAGCAGCACAGGCGGACTAGCGGTTTACAATGAGCAGTTCTTC
TRBJ1-2 | TRBV5-1 | TRBD1 | . | CASSTGTVDHYGYTF | TGCGCCAGCAGCACCGGGACAGTAGATCACTATGGCTACACCTTC
TRBJ1-2 | TRBV5-1 | TRBD1 | . | CASSPGQSGQGYTF | TGCGCCAGCAGCCCGGGACAGTCGGGACAAGGCTACACCTTC
TRBJ2-5 | TRBV10-3 | TRBD2 | . | CAISWGTSGQETQYF | TGTGCCATCAGTTGGGGGACTAGCGGCCAAGAGACCCAGTACTTC
TRBJ1-4 | TRBV18 | . | . | CASSPGTFEKLFF | TGTGCCAGCTCGCCCGGAACATTTGAAAAACTGTTTTTT
TRBJ2-3 | TRBV19 | TRBD1 | . | CASMNRGLSDTQYF | TGTGCCAGTATGAACAGGGGGCTTTCAGATACGCAGTATTTT
TRBJ2-1 | TRBV28 | . | . | CASSLVGDYNEQFF | TGTGCCAGCAGTTTAGTGGGGGACTACAATGAGCAGTTCTTC
TRBJ2-1 | TRBV9 | TRBD2 | . | CASSVASGTRYNEQFF | TGTGCCAGCAGCGTGGCTAGCGGGACTAGATACAATGAGCAGTTCTTC
TRBJ2-6 | TRBV7-2 | . | . | CASSLEQAGANVLTF | TGTGCCAGCAGCTTAGAACAGGCTGGGGCCAACGTCCTGACTTTC
TRBJ1-2 | TRBV28 | TRBD1 | once | CASSLSGQAYGYTF | TGTGCCAGCAGTCTCAGCGGACAGGCCTATGGCTACACCTTC
TRBJ2-7 | TRBV20-1 | . | few | CSARAGYEQYF | TGCAGTGCTAGAGCCGGCTACGAGCAGTACTTC
TRBJ2-1 | TRBV6-1 | TRBD2 | once | CASSVRKTSEHEQFF | TGTGCCAGCAGCGTCAGAAAGACTAGCGAGCATGAGCAGTTCTTC
TRBJ1-1 | TRBV11-2 | . | . | CASSLLGRLNTEAFF | TGTGCCAGCAGCTTATTGGGGCGGTTGAACACTGAAGCTTTCTTT
TRBJ1-3 | TRBV18 | . | . | CASTKEQGNSGNTIYF | TGTGCCAGCACTAAAGAACAGGGAAACTCTGGAAACACCATATATTTT
TRBJ1-1 | TRBV16 | . | . | CASSQRARNTEAFF | TGTGCCAGCAGCCAACGAGCGAGAAACACTGAAGCTTTCTTT
TRBJ2-1 | TRBV5-1 | TRBD2 | . | CASSLARLAGYEQFF | TGCGCCAGCAGCTTGGCCCGACTAGCGGGTTATGAGCAGTTCTTC
TRBJ1-2 | TRBV5-1 | TRBD1 | . | CASSTGQDNYGYTF | TGCGCCAGCAGCACCGGACAGGACAACTATGGCTACACCTTC
TRBJ2-7 | TRBV10-3 | . | . | CAISEHPGHTYEQYF | TGTGCCATCAGTGAGCACCCCGGACACACCTACGAGCAGTACTTC
TRBJ1-2 | TRBV6-5 | . | few | CASSYWTDGYTF | TGTGCCAGCAGTTACTGGACAGATGGCTACACCTTC
TRBJ2-5 | TRBV19 | TRBD1 | once | CASSIVGQGAGETQYF | TGTGCCAGTAGTATAGTTGGACAGGGGGCAGGTGAGACCCAGTACTTC
TRBJ1-2 | TRBV2 | TRBD1 | once | CATDAQGQGNYGYTF | TGTGCCACCGACGCTCAGGGACAGGGAAACTATGGCTACACCTTC
TRBJ2-3 | TRBV10-3 | TRBD2 | . | CAISETSGRTDTQYF | TGTGCCATCAGCGAGACTAGCGGGAGAACAGATACGCAGTATTTT
TRBJ2-7 | TRBV7-2 | . | . | CASSRGSGDHEQYF | TGTGCCAGCAGTCGAGGATCAGGGGACCACGAGCAGTACTTC
TRBJ1-4 | TRBV23-1 | TRBD1 | . | CASSQSRQGPNEKLFF | TGCGCCAGCAGTCAATCTCGACAGGGGCCTAATGAAAAACTGTTTTTT
TRBJ2-3 | TRBV29-1 | TRBD1 | . | CSVATGEGTDTQYF | TGCAGCGTAGCGACAGGGGAAGGCACAGATACGCAGTATTTT
TRBJ2-1 | TRBV28 | TRBD2 | few | CASRSSSGGSYNEQFF | TGTGCCAGCAGGTCCTCTAGCGGGGGCTCCTACAATGAGCAGTTCTTC
TRBJ2-7 | TRBV21-1 | . | . | CASSYSSYEQYF | TGTGCCAGCAGCTATTCCTCCTACGAGCAGTACTTC
TRBJ2-1 | TRBV4-3 | . | . | CASSQEASSYNEQFF | TGCGCCAGCAGCCAAGAAGCGAGCTCCTACAATGAGCAGTTCTTC
TRBJ2-7 | TRBV18 | . | once | CASSPPDNFYEQYF | TGTGCCAGCTCACCCCCGGACAATTTCTACGAGCAGTACTTC
TRBJ2-5 | TRBV11-2 | TRBD2 | . | CASRVSGSETQYF | TGTGCCAGCAGGGTTAGCGGGAGCGAGACCCAGTACTTC
TRBJ2-7 | TRBV11-3 | TRBD1 | . | CASSPGQDYEQYF | TGTGCCAGCAGCCCCGGACAGGACTACGAGCAGTACTTC
TRBJ1-2 | TRBV9 | . | . | CASSVDRRGGYTF | TGTGCCAGCAGCGTAGATCGGAGAGGAGGCTACACCTTC
TRBJ2-5 | TRBV7-2 | . | . | CASSLARGETQYF | TGTGCCAGCAGCTTAGCTAGGGGCGAGACCCAGTACTTC
TRBJ2-7 | TRBV7-2 | . | once | CASSSPHSYEQYF | TGTGCCAGCAGCTCTCCTCACAGCTACGAGCAGTACTTC
TRBJ2-3 | TRBV19 | TRBD2 | . | CASSPRTSGSGADTQYF | TGTGCCAGTAGTCCACGGACTAGCGGGAGTGGAGCAGATACGCAGTATTTT
TRBJ1-2 | TRBV19 | . | . | CASSTIQGNYGYTF | TGTGCCAGTAGCACTATTCAGGGAAACTATGGCTACACCTTC
TRBJ1-2 | TRBV30 | . | . | CAWSDSYYGYTF | TGTGCCTGGAGCGACAGCTACTATGGCTACACCTTC
TRBJ2-7 | TRBV5-1 | TRBD2 | . | CASSLAGGGRSYEQYF | TGCGCCAGCAGCTTGGCCGGGGGGGGCCGATCCTACGAGCAGTACTTC
TRBJ1-1 | TRBV11-2 | TRBD1 | . | CASSPGQFTEAFF | TGTGCCAGCAGCCCGGGACAGTTCACTGAAGCTTTCTTT
TRBJ2-1 | TRBV7-7 | TRBD2 | . | CASSYLGPIAGAYNEQFF | TGTGCTAGCAGCTACCTAGGCCCGATAGCGGGAGCCTACAATGAGCAGTTCTTC
TRBJ2-1 | TRBV5-4 | TRBD2 | . | CASSLGGGANNEQFF | TGTGCCAGCAGCTTGGGCGGGGGTGCCAACAATGAGCAGTTCTTC
TRBJ2-7 | TRBV5-1 | . | . | CASSLGSEARHEQYF | TGCGCCAGCAGCTTGGGTAGTGAGGCTAGGCACGAGCAGTACTTC
TRBJ1-1 | TRBV5-1 | . | . | CASSGGMNTEAFF | TGCGCCAGCAGCGGGGGAATGAACACTGAAGCTTTCTTT
TRBJ1-5 | TRBV28 | . | . | CASSLADSNQPQHF | TGTGCCAGCAGTTTGGCAGATAGCAATCAGCCCCAGCATTTT
TRBJ1-2 | TRBV2 | TRBD1 | . | CASSWDRAGGYTF | TGTGCCAGCAGTTGGGACAGGGCTGGAGGCTACACCTTC
TRBJ1-6 | TRBV30 | TRBD1 | . | CAWSQTGTGGSPLHF | TGTGCCTGGAGTCAAACCGGGACAGGGGGTTCACCCCTCCACTTT
TRBJ1-1 | TRBV7-9 | TRBD1 | few | CASSPGQTNTEAFF | TGTGCCAGCTCCCCGGGACAGACAAACACTGAAGCTTTCTTT
TRBJ1-2 | TRBV6-5 | TRBD1 | . | CASSSPGTGGGYGYTF | TGTGCCAGCAGTTCTCCCGGGACAGGGGGCGGGTATGGCTACACCTTC
TRBJ2-1 | TRBV7-3 | TRBD2 | once | CASSSGGSGRGEGSYNEQFF | TGTGCCAGCAGCTCCGGCGGTAGCGGGAGGGGGGAAGGGTCCTACAATGAGCAGTTCTTC
TRBJ2-2 | TRBV30 | . | . | CAWSPPGQGRTGELFF | TGTGCCTGGAGCCCCCCGGGGCAGGGAAGAACCGGGGAGCTGTTTTTT
TRBJ2-3 | TRBV5-8 | . | . | CASSPDTDTQYF | TGTGCCAGCAGCCCGGACACAGATACGCAGTATTTT